A selection of T cell receptor beta chains follows, all from one sample in a study of T cell changes during pregnancy in multiple sclerosis. Measured with immunoSEQ multiplex PCR; TCRdb has only the in-frame clones, and not every one. The sample has 70,000 to 100,000 clones, roughly 93% seen once; the top ten hold less than 2.5%. The starting material was peripheral blood, obtained in the third trimester of pregnancy. Receptor source: a female donor with multiple sclerosis, enrolled in a pregnancy study. Both conserved end residues are part of each CDR3.

j_call: TRBJ2-3
v_call: TRBV19
cdr3_aa: CASSIGQRLTDTQYF

j_call: TRBJ2-5
v_call: TRBV27
cdr3_aa: CASRRSLLVGQGARRQETQYF

j_call: TRBJ2-1
v_call: TRBV28
cdr3_aa: CASSWQGLLGNEQFF

j_call: TRBJ1-2
v_call: TRBV28
cdr3_aa: CASSGGGGWVYGYTF

j_call: TRBJ1-2
v_call: TRBV9
cdr3_aa: CASSVGGQYYGYTF

j_call: TRBJ1-1
v_call: TRBV6-1
cdr3_aa: CASGGQGWSEAFF

j_call: TRBJ2-1
v_call: TRBV11-2
cdr3_aa: CASSSWTGYNEQFF

j_call: TRBJ2-7
v_call: TRBV11-2
cdr3_aa: CASTTGGYEQYF

j_call: TRBJ1-5
v_call: TRBV28
cdr3_aa: CASSWTGSNQPQHF

j_call: TRBJ2-3
v_call: TRBV28
cdr3_aa: CASSSTSGRLDTQYF

j_call: TRBJ2-1
v_call: TRBV18
cdr3_aa: CASSPKTSGRDNEQFF

j_call: TRBJ1-2
v_call: TRBV28
cdr3_aa: CASSSPGPMTPYGYTF